The rows below give T cell receptor beta chains drawn from one sample of a study of T-cell reconstitution after alpha-beta-depleted transplantation in children. TCRdb reanalysed the PCR reads using MiXCR and keeps one entry per CDR3 protein. This sample has about 210,000 distinct CDR3 sequences, with 17% found just once. The sample here was PBMCs, mostly from graft donor cells, taken 360 days after TCRalphabeta/CD19-depleted stem cell transplant. These receptors were obtained from a male patient aged 2-15 years who had a stem cell transplant for acute lymphoblastic leukemia, so the T cells may come from the graft donor. CDR3s include the opening cysteine and the closing phenylalanine or tryptophan. A D gene is named only where the DNA matches it firmly. Clone sizes are given selectively: once, few, many, or a class where the clone is expanded.

v_gene: TRBV5-5; abundance: -; d_gene: -; j_gene: TRBJ2-3; CDR3aa: CASSSWEGTDTQYF; CDR3nt: TGTGCCAGCAGCTCGTGGGAGGGCACAGATACGCAGTATTTT
v_gene: TRBV9; abundance: few; d_gene: TRBD2; j_gene: TRBJ2-5; CDR3aa: CASSHGTSGDQETQYF; CDR3nt: TGTGCCAGCAGCCACGGGACTAGCGGGGACCAAGAGACCCAGTACTTC
v_gene: TRBV28; abundance: -; d_gene: -; j_gene: TRBJ2-2; CDR3aa: CASSLSVGSTGELFF; CDR3nt: TGTGCCAGCAGTTTAAGTGTGGGATCGACCGGGGAGCTGTTTTTT
v_gene: TRBV5-1; abundance: few; d_gene: -; j_gene: TRBJ1-1; CDR3aa: CASSRGWGAMRTEAFF; CDR3nt: TGCGCCAGCAGCAGAGGGTGGGGGGCGATGCGTACTGAAGCTTTCTTT
v_gene: TRBV7-2; abundance: few; d_gene: TRBD1; j_gene: TRBJ2-7; CDR3aa: CASSPQTGTNEQYF; CDR3nt: TGTGCCAGCAGCCCACAGACAGGGACGAACGAGCAGTACTTC
v_gene: TRBV6-5; abundance: -; d_gene: -; j_gene: TRBJ1-2; CDR3aa: CASSYPNIGLNLYGYTF; CDR3nt: TGTGCCAGCAGTTACCCAAACATAGGACTCAACCTCTATGGCTACACCTTC
v_gene: TRBV6-2/TRBV6-3; abundance: -; d_gene: -; j_gene: TRBJ1-1; CDR3aa: CASSDPRGTEAFF; CDR3nt: TGTGCCAGCAGTGATCCTCGGGGCACTGAAGCTTTCTTT
v_gene: TRBV7-2; abundance: -; d_gene: -; j_gene: TRBJ2-2; CDR3aa: CASSLGHTGELFF; CDR3nt: TGTGCCAGCAGCTTAGGTCACACCGGGGAGCTGTTTTTT
v_gene: TRBV5-8; abundance: -; d_gene: -; j_gene: TRBJ1-4; CDR3aa: CASSLRGPANEKLFF; CDR3nt: TGTGCCAGCAGCTTGCGGGGGCCTGCTAATGAAAAACTGTTTTTT
v_gene: TRBV29-1; abundance: -; d_gene: -; j_gene: TRBJ1-1; CDR3aa: CSVVSGTTEAFF; CDR3nt: TGCAGCGTTGTGTCAGGCACCACTGAAGCTTTCTTT
v_gene: TRBV7-9; abundance: -; d_gene: -; j_gene: TRBJ1-5; CDR3aa: CASSLRGAPNQPQHF; CDR3nt: TGTGCCAGCAGCTTACGGGGGGCCCCCAATCAGCCCCAGCATTTT
v_gene: TRBV4-3; abundance: few; d_gene: -; j_gene: TRBJ2-4; CDR3aa: CASSQDRVNIQYF; CDR3nt: TGCGCCAGCAGCCAAGATAGAGTGAACATTCAGTACTTC
v_gene: TRBV15; abundance: few; d_gene: -; j_gene: TRBJ2-5; CDR3aa: CATSRRQETQYF; CDR3nt: TGTGCCACCAGCAGGCGCCAAGAGACCCAGTACTTC
v_gene: TRBV18; abundance: -; d_gene: -; j_gene: TRBJ2-3; CDR3aa: CASSLSRAGFTDTQYF; CDR3nt: TGTGCCAGCTCACTTTCTCGCGCAGGGTTTACAGATACGCAGTATTTT
v_gene: TRBV27; abundance: -; d_gene: TRBD1; j_gene: TRBJ2-2; CDR3aa: CASSPRGGPNTGELFF; CDR3nt: TGTGCCAGCAGTCCGCGAGGGGGCCCGAACACCGGGGAGCTGTTTTTT
v_gene: TRBV29-1; abundance: -; d_gene: -; j_gene: TRBJ2-1; CDR3aa: CSVEGRVNYNEQFF; CDR3nt: TGCAGCGTTGAGGGCAGGGTCAACTACAATGAGCAGTTCTTC
v_gene: TRBV29-1; abundance: many; d_gene: -; j_gene: TRBJ1-1; CDR3aa: CSVAPGIEAFF; CDR3nt: TGCAGCGTTGCCCCGGGAATTGAAGCTTTCTTT
v_gene: TRBV20-1; abundance: few; d_gene: -; j_gene: TRBJ2-3; CDR3aa: CSAPLNSDTQYF; CDR3nt: TGCAGTGCGCCCCTAAACTCAGATACGCAGTATTTT
v_gene: TRBV6-2/TRBV6-3; abundance: -; d_gene: TRBD2; j_gene: TRBJ2-1; CDR3aa: CASRSAGAGGKNEQFF; CDR3nt: TGTGCCAGCAGGAGCGCCGGGGCGGGGGGGAAGAATGAGCAGTTCTTC
v_gene: TRBV10-2; abundance: few; d_gene: -; j_gene: TRBJ2-6; CDR3aa: CASSDSVSGANVLTF; CDR3nt: TGCGCCAGCAGTGATTCGGTCTCTGGGGCCAACGTCCTGACTTTC
v_gene: TRBV7-6; abundance: -; d_gene: TRBD1; j_gene: TRBJ1-5; CDR3aa: CASSVSGGTNQPQHF; CDR3nt: TGTGCCAGCAGCGTCTCAGGGGGGACAAATCAGCCCCAGCATTTT
v_gene: TRBV7-9; abundance: few; d_gene: -; j_gene: TRBJ1-1; CDR3aa: CASSSDGKAEAFF; CDR3nt: TGTGCCAGCAGCTCCGACGGGAAAGCTGAAGCTTTCTTT
v_gene: TRBV29-1; abundance: few; d_gene: TRBD1; j_gene: TRBJ2-5; CDR3aa: CSVGTGVGETQYF; CDR3nt: TGCAGCGTTGGAACAGGGGTCGGGGAGACCCAGTACTTC
v_gene: TRBV12-3/TRBV12-4; abundance: few; d_gene: TRBD1; j_gene: TRBJ1-4; CDR3aa: CASSFSRQGYEKLFF; CDR3nt: TGTGCCAGCAGTTTCTCGAGACAGGGGTACGAAAAACTGTTTTTT
v_gene: TRBV20-1; abundance: few; d_gene: -; j_gene: TRBJ1-5; CDR3aa: CSARTLVGEDQPQHF; CDR3nt: TGCAGTGCTAGAACCCTGGTAGGGGAAGATCAGCCCCAGCATTTT
v_gene: TRBV11-2; abundance: few; d_gene: -; j_gene: TRBJ2-1; CDR3aa: CASTSVGKQFF; CDR3nt: TGTGCCAGCACCTCAGTAGGGAAGCAGTTCTTC
v_gene: TRBV5-1; abundance: -; d_gene: -; j_gene: TRBJ2-1; CDR3aa: CASSLTQYNEQFF; CDR3nt: TGCGCCAGCAGCTTGACGCAATACAATGAGCAGTTCTTC
v_gene: TRBV7-2; abundance: -; d_gene: TRBD1; j_gene: TRBJ2-7; CDR3aa: CASSLAATGAEQYF; CDR3nt: TGTGCCAGCAGCTTAGCGGCGACAGGGGCCGAGCAGTACTTC
v_gene: TRBV7-2; abundance: -; d_gene: -; j_gene: TRBJ1-3; CDR3aa: CASSLQATGNTIYF; CDR3nt: TGTGCCAGCAGCTTGCAGGCTACTGGAAACACCATATATTTT
v_gene: TRBV7-9; abundance: -; d_gene: -; j_gene: TRBJ2-2; CDR3aa: CASSLAGNGELFF; CDR3nt: TGTGCCAGCAGCTTAGCAGGGAACGGGGAGCTGTTTTTT
v_gene: TRBV12-3/TRBV12-4; abundance: few; d_gene: -; j_gene: TRBJ1-3; CDR3aa: CASSYPAGNTIYF; CDR3nt: TGTGCCAGCAGCTACCCCGCAGGAAACACCATATATTTT
v_gene: TRBV12-3/TRBV12-4; abundance: -; d_gene: TRBD2; j_gene: TRBJ2-7; CDR3aa: CASTIAGALYEQYF; CDR3nt: TGTGCCAGCACCATAGCGGGGGCCCTCTACGAGCAGTACTTC